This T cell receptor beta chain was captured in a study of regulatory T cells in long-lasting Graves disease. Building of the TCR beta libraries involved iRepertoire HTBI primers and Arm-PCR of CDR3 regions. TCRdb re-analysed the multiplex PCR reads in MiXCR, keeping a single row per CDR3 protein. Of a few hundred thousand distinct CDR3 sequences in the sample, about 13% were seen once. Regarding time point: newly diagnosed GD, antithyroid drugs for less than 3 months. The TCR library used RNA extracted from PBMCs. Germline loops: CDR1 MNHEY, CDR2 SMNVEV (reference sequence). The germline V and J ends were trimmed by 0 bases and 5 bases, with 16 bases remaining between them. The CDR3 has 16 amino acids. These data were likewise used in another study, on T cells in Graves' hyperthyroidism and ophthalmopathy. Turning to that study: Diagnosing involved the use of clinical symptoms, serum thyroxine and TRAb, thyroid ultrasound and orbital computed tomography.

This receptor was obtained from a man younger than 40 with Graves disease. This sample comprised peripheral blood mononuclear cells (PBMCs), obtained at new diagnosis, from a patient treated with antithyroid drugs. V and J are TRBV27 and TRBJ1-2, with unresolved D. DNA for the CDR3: TGTGCCAGCAGTTTATCGATAAGTACAACCTTATATGGCTACACCTTC. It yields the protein CASSLSISTTLYGYTF.